The 14 T cell receptor beta chains listed next were all sequenced from one sample in a study of control samples from healthy donors and cancer patients. Data came from immunoSEQ multiplex PCR; TCRdb stores just in-frame clones and leaves some out. Of 110,000 to 150,000 clones listed, about 90% were seen once; the top ten hold 5.5% to 9%. The specimen was blood. All receptors derive from a man younger than 30 in good health.

The chain carries TRBV6-5 and TRBJ2-5; D may correspond to TRBD1 or TRBD2 (6 bases each). V was pared by 8 bases and J by 2 bases, with 18 bases between. CDR1 MNHEY and CDR2 SVGAGI come from the germline V gene. The CDR3 is 15 residues long. CDR3 nucleotides: TGTGCCAGCGGCTTATCCGGGGGCTCTCAAGAGACCCAGTACTTC. Amino acid sequence: CASGLSGGSQETQYF.

The chain is built from TRBV5-6 and TRBJ1-1, with unresolved D. Germline-derived CDR1 and CDR2 are SGHDT and YYEEEE. The CDR3 length is 13 residues. The V end lost 0 bases, the J end lost 3 bases, and 6 bases lay between the germline ends. The CDR3, as DNA: TGTGCCAGCAGCTTGGCCGGGCACACTGAAGCTTTCTTT. The encoded protein is CASSLAGHTEAFF.

The chain has TRBV3-1 (or the pseudogene TRBV3-2) and TRBJ2-5; D gene ambiguous. The germline V gene has CDR1 LGHDT and CDR2 YNNKEL (reference sequence). V lost 0 bases and J lost 1, with 9 bases in between. The CDR3 has 15 residues. The CDR3 sequence: CASSQDWATQETQYF. The CDR3 region has the DNA TGTGCCAGCAGCCAAGATTGGGCTACCCAAGAGACCCAGTACTTC.

This clone has a single count. Written as DNA, the CDR3 is TGTGCCTGGAACCTGGCAGGGGGTAATCAGCCCCAGCATTTT. Translated: CAWNLAGGNQPQHF. The chain couples TRBV30 to TRBJ1-5; TRBD1 matches at 7 bases. The V gene's germline CDR1 is GTSNPN and CDR2 SVGIG (reference sequence). The V segment lost 4 bases and the J segment 4 bases; nucleotides outside the gene matches: 7. The CDR3 loop spans 14 amino acids.

The chain employs TRBV3-1 (or the pseudogene TRBV3-2) and TRBJ2-2; 7 bases agree with TRBD1. V was clipped by 2 bases and J by 6 bases; unmatched bases: 6. Germline lookup yields CDR1 LGHDT and CDR2 YNNKEL (reference sequence). This CDR3 spans 15 amino acids. The CDR3 region is CASSQSDRTSGELFF. Here the CDR3 DNA reads TGTGCCAGCAGCCAATCGGACAGGACCTCCGGGGAGCTGTTTTTT.

The gene calls are TRBV7-9 and TRBJ2-5; 9 bases are shared with TRBD2. Trimming cost V 7 bases and J 3 bases; bases outside gene matches: 18. Germline V gives CDR1 SEHNR, CDR2 FQNEAQ (reference sequence). The CDR3 loop spans 18 amino acids. This CDR3 is CASTVGSSGEPFEETQYF. CDR3 sequence (DNA): TGTGCCAGCACCGTAGGATCTAGCGGGGAGCCGTTCGAAGAGACCCAGTACTTC.

The chain is built from TRBV7-3 and TRBJ1-2, with a possible D match to TRBD1 (6 bases). This CDR3 has 15 residues. Germline CDR1 reads SGHTA; CDR2 reads FQGTGA. Trimming left V 5 bases short and J 4 bases short, with 17 bases between. CDR3 DNA sequence: TGTGCCAGCAGCCTTGGTCGGGGGCAAAGCTATGGCTACACCTTC. Residues: CASSLGRGQSYGYTF.

This clone was counted between two and nine times. V gene TRBV4-2 combines with J gene TRBJ1-2; no firm D call. In germline, CDR1 is LGHNA, CDR2 YNFKEQ. The germline V and J ends were trimmed by 1 base and 4 bases, with 16 bases remaining between them. This CDR3 is 16 amino acids long. CDR3 sequence: CASSQVANGRPYGYTF. The CDR3 DNA sequence: TGTGCCAGCAGCCAAGTTGCTAACGGGCGTCCCTATGGCTACACCTTC.

The V and J genes are TRBV28 and TRBJ1-1, with D uncertain. V lost 4 bases, J lost 5 bases, and 17 bases lay in between. The CDR3 totals 15 residues. Germline CDR1 and CDR2: MDHEN and SYDVKM. Written as DNA, the CDR3 is TGTGCCAGCAGTTCCCCTGACACTTTGGGGACTGAAGCTTTCTTT. It translates to CASSSPDTLGTEAFF.

The rearrangement links TRBV7-3 to TRBJ2-3; weak D call: TRBD2 (5 bases). Germline CDR1 is SGHTA and CDR2 is FQGTGA. The CDR3 length is 12 residues. Trimming removed 6 bases from V and 6 bases from J, with 10 bases in between. The CDR3 loop reads CASSYEGDTQYF. In nucleotides, the CDR3 is TGTGCCAGCAGTTACGAGGGTGATACGCAGTATTTT.

The CDR3 protein is CASSLVRTVDGYTF. The CDR3 DNA follows: TGCGCCAGCAGCCTAGTTAGGACAGTTGACGGCTACACCTTC. The chain uses TRBV4-1 and TRBJ1-2; a possible D gene is TRBD1 (6 bases). Germline values: CDR1 MGHRA, CDR2 YSYEKL. V was trimmed by 4 bases and J by 8 bases, leaving 17 bases between them. The CDR3 has 14 residues.

The chain recombines TRBV5-6 with TRBJ2-4, with a tentative D call TRBD1 (5 bases). CDR1 and CDR2 from the germline V gene are SGHDT and YYEEEE. V was clipped by 4 bases and J by 1 base, with 9 bases between them. The CDR3 covers 14 residues. The chain's CDR3 is CASSPRVAKNIQYF. DNA for the CDR3: TGTGCCAGCAGCCCCAGGGTGGCCAAAAACATTCAGTACTTC.

This chain connects TRBV5-1 to TRBJ1-1; D ambiguous. This CDR3 contains 14 residues. Per germline, CDR1 SGHRS and CDR2 YFSETQ. Trimming removed 3 bases from V and 4 bases from J, with 13 bases in between. This chain's CDR3 is CASSSAVGGTEAFF. DNA of the CDR3: TGCGCCAGCAGCTCGGCCGTCGGAGGCACTGAAGCTTTCTTT.

The chain carries TRBV2 and TRBJ2-7; D unclear. The CDR3 has 12 amino acids. Germline V gene sequence: CDR1 SNHLY, CDR2 FYNNEI. Trimming pared 6 bases from V and 1 base from J, leaving 7 bases between. CDR3 sequence reads: CASRPGSYEQYF. The CDR3 nucleotides read TGTGCCAGCAGGCCCGGATCCTACGAGCAGTACTTC.